This T cell receptor (beta chain) came from a study of T cells in Graves' hyperthyroidism and ophthalmopathy. What was amplified from RNA transcripts were TCR beta CDR3 regions. Primed by the HTBI set, a first-round RT-PCR was run on the TCR CDR3. A single record per CDR3 protein comes from TCRdb applying MiXCR to the multiplex PCR reads. This sample yields about 530,000 distinct CDR3 sequences, of which 15% to 20% are seen a single time; approximately 16% belongs to the top ten. Whole-study results and caveats: In blood, most of the thyroid clonotypes expanded above 0.001 were also present.

This clonotype was found many times. The antigen is undetermined. This receptor was taken from a woman aged 18-30 years with Graves' ophthalmopathy. Sequencing input: blood.

Here the CDR3 reads CSARVEGGKDTQYF. In DNA form, the CDR3 reads TGCAGTGCTAGAGTGGAGGGCGGAAAAGATACGCAGTATTTT. The chain recombines TRBV20-1 with TRBJ2-3; D may be TRBD2 (6 bases). The CDR3 is 14 residues long. Trimming took 1 base from V and 5 from J, leaving 13 bases between them. Germline CDR1 is DFQATT and CDR2 is SNEGSKA (reference sequence).